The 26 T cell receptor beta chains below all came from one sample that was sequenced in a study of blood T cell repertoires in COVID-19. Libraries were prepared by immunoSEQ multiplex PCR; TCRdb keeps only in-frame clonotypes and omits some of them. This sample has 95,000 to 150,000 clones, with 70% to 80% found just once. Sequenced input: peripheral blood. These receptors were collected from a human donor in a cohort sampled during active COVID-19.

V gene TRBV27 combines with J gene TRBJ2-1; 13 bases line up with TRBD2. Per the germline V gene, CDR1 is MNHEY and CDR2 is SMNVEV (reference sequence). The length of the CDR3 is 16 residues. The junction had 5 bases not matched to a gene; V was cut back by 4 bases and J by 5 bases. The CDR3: CASSSRTSGSHNEQFF. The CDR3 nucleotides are TGTGCCAGCAGTTCCCGGACTAGCGGGAGCCACAATGAGCAGTTCTTC.

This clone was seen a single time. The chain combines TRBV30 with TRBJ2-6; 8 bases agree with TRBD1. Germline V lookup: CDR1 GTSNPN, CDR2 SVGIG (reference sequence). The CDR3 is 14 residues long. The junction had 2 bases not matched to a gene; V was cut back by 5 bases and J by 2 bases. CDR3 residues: CAWEDRAGANVLTF. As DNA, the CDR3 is TGTGCCTGGGAGGACAGGGCTGGGGCCAACGTCCTGACTTTC. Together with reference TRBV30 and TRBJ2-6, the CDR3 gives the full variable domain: SQTIHQWPATLVQPVGSPLSLECTVEGTSNPNLYWYRQAAGRGLQLLFYSVGIGQISSEVPQNLSASRPQDRQFILSSKKLLLSDSGFYLCAWEDRAGANVLTFGAGSRLTVL.

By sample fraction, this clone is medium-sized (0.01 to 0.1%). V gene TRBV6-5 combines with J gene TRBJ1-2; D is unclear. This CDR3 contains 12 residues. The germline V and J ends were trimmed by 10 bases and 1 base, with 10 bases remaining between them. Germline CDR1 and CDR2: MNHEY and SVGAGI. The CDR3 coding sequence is TGTGCCACCGCCCGAGATAACTATGGCTACACCTTC. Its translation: CATARDNYGYTF.

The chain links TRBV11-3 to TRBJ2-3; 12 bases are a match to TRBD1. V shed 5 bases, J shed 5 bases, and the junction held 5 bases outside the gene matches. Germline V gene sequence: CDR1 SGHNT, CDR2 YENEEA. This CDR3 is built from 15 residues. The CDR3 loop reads CASSRDRGLGDTQYF. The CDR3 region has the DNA TGTGCCAGCAGCCGGGACAGGGGGCTCGGAGATACGCAGTATTTT.

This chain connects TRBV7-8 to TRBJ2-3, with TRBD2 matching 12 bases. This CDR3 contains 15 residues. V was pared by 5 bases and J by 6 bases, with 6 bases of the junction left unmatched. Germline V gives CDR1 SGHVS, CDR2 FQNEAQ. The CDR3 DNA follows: TGTGCCAGCAGCCCCTCTAGCGGGAGGGCCGATACGCAGTATTTT. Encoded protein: CASSPSSGRADTQYF.

The CDR3 region is CASSLRGRGGYTF. CDR3 nucleotides: TGTGCCAGCAGTTTAAGGGGGCGGGGAGGCTACACCTTC. The chain joins TRBV28 to TRBJ1-2; 7 nucleotides line up with TRBD1. Germline assignment: CDR1 MDHEN and CDR2 SYDVKM. The CDR3 extends over 13 amino acids. After removal of 2 bases from V and 8 bases from J, the junction contained 5 bases not matched to a gene.

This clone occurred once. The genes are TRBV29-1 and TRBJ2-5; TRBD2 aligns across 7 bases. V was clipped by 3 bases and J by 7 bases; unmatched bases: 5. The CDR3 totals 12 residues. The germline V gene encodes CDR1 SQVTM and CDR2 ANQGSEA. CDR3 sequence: CSVEGEGMTQYF. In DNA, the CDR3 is TGCAGCGTTGAGGGGGAGGGTATGACCCAGTACTTC.

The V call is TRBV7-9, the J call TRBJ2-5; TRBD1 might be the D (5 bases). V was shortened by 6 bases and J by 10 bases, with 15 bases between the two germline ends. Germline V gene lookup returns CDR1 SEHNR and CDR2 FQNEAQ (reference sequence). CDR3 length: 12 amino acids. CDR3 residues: CASSDAAQGQYF. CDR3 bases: TGTGCCAGCAGTGACGCGGCTCAGGGCCAGTACTTC.

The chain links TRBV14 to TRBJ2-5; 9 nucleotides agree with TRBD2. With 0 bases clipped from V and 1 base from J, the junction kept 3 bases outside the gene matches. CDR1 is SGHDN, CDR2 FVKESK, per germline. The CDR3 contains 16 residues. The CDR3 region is CASSQEAGGPQETQYF. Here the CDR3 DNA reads TGTGCCAGCAGCCAAGAGGCGGGGGGGCCCCAAGAGACCCAGTACTTC.

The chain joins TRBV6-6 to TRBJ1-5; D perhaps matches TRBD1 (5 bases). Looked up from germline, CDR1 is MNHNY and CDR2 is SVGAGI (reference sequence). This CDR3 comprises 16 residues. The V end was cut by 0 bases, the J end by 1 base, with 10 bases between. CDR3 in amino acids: CASSYSSRGSNQPQHF. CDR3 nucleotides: TGTGCCAGCAGTTACTCGAGTAGGGGAAGCAATCAGCCCCAGCATTTT.

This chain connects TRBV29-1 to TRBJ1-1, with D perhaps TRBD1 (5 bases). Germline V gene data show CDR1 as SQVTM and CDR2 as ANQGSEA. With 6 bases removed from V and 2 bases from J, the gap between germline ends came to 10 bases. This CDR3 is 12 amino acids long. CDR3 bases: TGCAGCGTGTACAGGTACAACACTGAAGCTTTCTTT. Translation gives CSVYRYNTEAFF.

The CDR3 region is CASSRGAGTEAFF. CDR3 sequence (DNA): TGTGCCAGCAGCCGTGGGGCCGGCACTGAAGCTTTCTTT. The chain is built from TRBV11-3 and TRBJ1-1, with D possibly matching TRBD1 (5 bases). This CDR3 comprises 13 residues. In germline, CDR1 is SGHNT, CDR2 YENEEA. Trimming cost V 5 bases and J 4 bases, with 11 bases left between them.

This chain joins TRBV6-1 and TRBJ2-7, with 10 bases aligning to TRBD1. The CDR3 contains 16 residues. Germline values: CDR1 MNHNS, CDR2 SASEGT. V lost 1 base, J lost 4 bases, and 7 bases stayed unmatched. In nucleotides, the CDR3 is TGTGCCAGCAGTGAAGGTTGGGGACAGGGGAGGTACGAGCAGTACTTC. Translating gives CASSEGWGQGRYEQYF.

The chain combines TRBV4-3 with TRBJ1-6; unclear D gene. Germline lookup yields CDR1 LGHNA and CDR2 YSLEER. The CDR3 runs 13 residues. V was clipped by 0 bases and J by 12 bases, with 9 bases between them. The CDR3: CASSQDTSLPLHF. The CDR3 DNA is TGCGCCAGCAGCCAAGATACGAGTTTACCCCTCCACTTT.

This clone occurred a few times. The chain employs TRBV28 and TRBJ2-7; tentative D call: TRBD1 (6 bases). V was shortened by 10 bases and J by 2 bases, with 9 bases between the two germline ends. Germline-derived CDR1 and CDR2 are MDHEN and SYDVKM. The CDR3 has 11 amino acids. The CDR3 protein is CATHRAYEQYF. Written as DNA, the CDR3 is TGTGCCACCCACAGGGCCTACGAGCAGTACTTC.

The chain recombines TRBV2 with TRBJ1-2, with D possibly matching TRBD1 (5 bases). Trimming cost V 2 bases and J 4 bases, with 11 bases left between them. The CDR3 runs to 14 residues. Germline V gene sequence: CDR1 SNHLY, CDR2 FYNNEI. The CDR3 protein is CASSEQGDRYGYTF. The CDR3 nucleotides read TGTGCCAGCAGTGAACAGGGTGATCGCTATGGCTACACCTTC.

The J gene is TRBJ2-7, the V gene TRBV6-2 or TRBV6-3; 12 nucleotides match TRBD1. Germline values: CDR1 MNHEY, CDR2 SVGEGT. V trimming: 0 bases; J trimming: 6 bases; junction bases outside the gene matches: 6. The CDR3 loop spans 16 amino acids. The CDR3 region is CASSYSGTGGVGEQYF. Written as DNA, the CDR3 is TGTGCCAGCAGTTACTCAGGGACAGGGGGCGTCGGCGAGCAGTACTTC.

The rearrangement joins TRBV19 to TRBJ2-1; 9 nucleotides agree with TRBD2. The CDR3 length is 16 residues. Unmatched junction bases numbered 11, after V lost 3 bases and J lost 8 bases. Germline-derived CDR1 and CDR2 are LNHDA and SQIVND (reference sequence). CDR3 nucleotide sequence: TGTGCCAGTAGTATCCCCCCGGGAGCGGGAGGAGATGAGCAGTTCTTC. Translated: CASSIPPGAGGDEQFF.

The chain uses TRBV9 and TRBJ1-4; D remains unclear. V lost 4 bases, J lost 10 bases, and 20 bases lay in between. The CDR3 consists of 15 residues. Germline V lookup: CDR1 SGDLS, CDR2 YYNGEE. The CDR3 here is CASSPLSGRSGKLFF. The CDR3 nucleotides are TGTGCCAGCAGCCCCCTCTCCGGGAGATCCGGAAAACTGTTTTTT.

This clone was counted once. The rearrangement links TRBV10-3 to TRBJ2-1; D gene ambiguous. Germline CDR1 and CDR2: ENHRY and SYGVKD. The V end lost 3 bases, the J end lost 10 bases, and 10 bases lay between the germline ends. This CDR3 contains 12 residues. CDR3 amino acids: CAISDPPEEQFF. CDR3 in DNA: TGTGCCATCAGTGACCCGCCTGAGGAGCAGTTCTTC.

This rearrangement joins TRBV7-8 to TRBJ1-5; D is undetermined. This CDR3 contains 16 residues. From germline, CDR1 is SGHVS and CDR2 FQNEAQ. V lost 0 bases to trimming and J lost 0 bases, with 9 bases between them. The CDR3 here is CASSLATQNSNQPQHF. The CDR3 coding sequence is TGTGCCAGCAGCTTAGCTACACAAAATAGCAATCAGCCCCAGCATTTT.

The CDR3 region is CSVWDRGSGNTIYF. CDR3 in DNA: TGCAGCGTGTGGGACAGAGGCTCTGGAAACACCATATATTTT. V is TRBV29-1 and J is TRBJ1-3; 7 bases are shared with TRBD1. In germline, CDR1 is SQVTM, CDR2 ANQGSEA. This CDR3 has 14 residues. V shed 6 bases and J 0 bases; nucleotides not matched to a gene: 5.

The CDR3: CASSQATSGRHNEQFF. The CDR3 nucleotides read TGCGCCAGCAGCCAAGCGACTAGCGGGAGGCACAATGAGCAGTTCTTC. The rearrangement uses TRBV4-3 and TRBJ2-1; 13 bases fit TRBD2. Germline V gene sequence: CDR1 LGHNA, CDR2 YSLEER. Trimming at V came to 1 base and at J to 5 bases, leaving 2 bases not matched to a gene. This CDR3 contains 16 residues.

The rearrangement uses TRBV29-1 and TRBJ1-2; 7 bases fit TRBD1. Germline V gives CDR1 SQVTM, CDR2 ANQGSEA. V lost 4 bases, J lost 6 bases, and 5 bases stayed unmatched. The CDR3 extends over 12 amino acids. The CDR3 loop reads CSVVTGSDGYTF. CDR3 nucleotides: TGCAGCGTTGTGACAGGGTCGGATGGCTACACCTTC.

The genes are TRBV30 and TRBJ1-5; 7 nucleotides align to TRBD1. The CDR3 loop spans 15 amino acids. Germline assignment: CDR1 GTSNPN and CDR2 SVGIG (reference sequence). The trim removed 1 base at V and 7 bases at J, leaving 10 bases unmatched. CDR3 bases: TGTGCCTGGAGTGGGCGACAGGGCTCAAGGCAGCCCCAGCATTTT. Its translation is CAWSGRQGSRQPQHF.

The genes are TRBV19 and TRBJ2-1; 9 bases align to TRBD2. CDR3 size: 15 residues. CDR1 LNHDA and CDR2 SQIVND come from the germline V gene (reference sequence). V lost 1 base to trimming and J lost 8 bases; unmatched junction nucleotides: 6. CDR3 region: CASSIGGGGADEQFF. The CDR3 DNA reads TGTGCCAGTAGTATAGGGGGCGGGGGGGCCGATGAGCAGTTCTTC.